Sequencing of this TCR beta chain was carried out in a study of T-cell memory formation after mild COVID-19. Study-wide background: TCR clusters were mostly confined to one donor each. Notes on the study in general: Researchers found some responding clones in pre-infection memory, a sign that cross-reactive memory joined.

This clonotype was seen a handful of times. Antigen specificity is unknown. The length of the CDR3 is 14 residues. Trimming took off 0 bases at V and 6 bases at J, with 12 bases between the two ends. Germline CDR1 MNHEY, CDR2 SVGAGI. Constant-segment primers and 5'RACE yielded cDNA libraries for TCR alpha and TCR beta, each carrying sample barcodes and UMIs. One entry per CDR3 protein, called by TCRdb with MiXCR from the 5' RACE reads. The sample shows under 300,000 distinct CDR3 sequences, under 8.5% of them seen only once. The clonotype originates from a man aged 18 to 35 who had mild COVID-19 (a few samples of this study predate the infection). Cell type and time point are not known. V and J are TRBV6-5 and TRBJ2-7; D possibly corresponds to TRBD2 (5 bases). Material for sequencing was PBMCs or a T cell subset sorted from them (not recorded which). The CDR3 sequence: CASSYSEGWGEQYF. Written as DNA, the CDR3 is TGTGCCAGCAGTTACTCCGAGGGCTGGGGCGAGCAGTACTTC.